The clone carrying this T cell receptor beta chain was recorded once. The antigen is unknown. Its ends do not fully match the called genes, so a read error is possible. The CDR3 is 14 amino acids. The germline V gene encodes CDR1 SGHRS and CDR2 YFSETQ. The PCR made use of 60 Vbeta and 13 Jbeta primers. The method was immunoSEQ multiplex PCR; TCRdb's version includes in-frame clones alone and lacks a portion of them. The sample lists approximately 130,000 clones; approximately 78% were seen once. This sample is part of a study of cytomegalovirus exposure and HLA in healthy donors. Study-wide results and caveats: A link between a missense DCLRE1C variant and TCR beta V- and J-gene trimming emerged from a later analysis.

The chain has TRBV5-1 and TRBJ2-6; D is possibly TRBD1 (5 bases). The sequence was collected from a woman in her thirties or forties in good health and CMV-seronegative. The sample taken for sequencing was PBMCs. CDR3 sequence: CASTSDSGANGLTF. The CDR3 DNA reads as TGCGCCAGCACCTCCGACTCTGGGGCCAACGGCCTGACTTTC. Combining the CDR3 with reference TRBV5-1 and TRBJ2-6 gives the whole variable domain KAGVTQTPRYLIKTRGQQVTLSCSPISGHRSVSWYQQTPGQGLQFLFEYFSETQRNKGNFPGRFSGRQFSNSRSEMNVSTLELGDSALYLCASTSDSGANGLTFGAGSRLTVL.